These 22 T cell receptor beta chains were all obtained from the same sample, sequenced in a study of control samples from healthy donors and cancer patients. Only in-frame clones appear in the TCRdb table, and some are missing; sequencing was by immunoSEQ multiplex PCR. The table lists about 58,000 clones, around 87% of them singletons, with about an eighth in the top ten. The specimen was PBMCs. These receptors came from a woman aged 55 to 70 with lung cancer.

V usage is TRBV28 and J usage is TRBJ2-7, with D possibly TRBD2 on 5 matching bases. CDR3 length equals 20 residues. CDR1 and CDR2 from the germline V gene are MDHEN and SYDVKM. Trimming took 8 bases from V and 1 from J, leaving 33 bases between them. CDR3 sequence: CASLPSTMVPRQRDSYEQYF. In DNA form, the CDR3 reads TGTGCCAGCCTTCCTTCTACCATGGTTCCGCGGCAGAGGGATTCCTACGAGCAGTACTTC.

The rearrangement uses TRBV7-8 and TRBJ1-1; D might be TRBD1 (6 bases). Germline-derived CDR1 and CDR2 are SGHVS and FQNEAQ. The length of the CDR3 is 14 residues. V lost 1 base and J 1 base, leaving 7 bases between the germline ends. The CDR3, as DNA: TGTGCCAGCAGCTTAGTCAGGGGGAACACTGAAGCTTTCTTT. Encoded protein: CASSLVRGNTEAFF.

The genes are TRBV19 and TRBJ2-1; 10 nucleotides agree with TRBD2. The germline CDR1 and CDR2 sequences are LNHDA and SQIVND (reference sequence). V dropped 3 bases and J dropped 8; count of bases not matched to a gene: 13. This CDR3 has 17 amino acids. This CDR3 is CASSMASGSQSGDEQFF. The CDR3 DNA follows: TGTGCCAGTAGTATGGCTAGCGGGAGCCAGAGCGGAGATGAGCAGTTCTTC.

The J gene is TRBJ2-2, the V gene TRBV4-2; 11 bases map to TRBD2. The V gene's germline CDR1 is LGHNA and CDR2 YNFKEQ. The CDR3 runs to 16 residues. The V segment lost 2 bases and the J segment 5 bases; nucleotides outside the gene matches: 4. The CDR3 coding sequence is TGTGCCAGCAGCCAATTCGGGACTAGCGGAACCGGGGAGCTGTTTTTT. Translated, it gives CASSQFGTSGTGELFF.

The gene calls are TRBV2 and TRBJ1-1; D is uncertain. CDR3 length: 13 amino acids. V was clipped by 6 bases and J by 1 base, with 9 bases between them. CDR1 and CDR2 (germline): SNHLY, FYNNEI. The CDR3, as DNA: TGTGCCAGCAGGGCGGTCCCGAACACTGAAGCTTTCTTT. Its translation: CASRAVPNTEAFF.

The chain has TRBV24-1 and TRBJ1-2, with 7 bases aligning to TRBD1. CDR3 length: 15 amino acids. Germline V CDR1 and CDR2: KGHDR, SFDVKD. With V trimmed by 1 base and J by 4 bases, 5 bases remained unmatched. The CDR3, as DNA: TGTGCCACCAGTGATTTCAGGGGGGGAAGCTATGGCTACACCTTC. It codes for CATSDFRGGSYGYTF.

This clone was detected once. The chain employs TRBV19 and TRBJ1-1; the match to TRBD1 covers 8 bases. Losses at the gene ends were 1 base for V and 0 bases for J; bases not matched to a gene: 1. CDR3 length: 15 amino acids. Germline V CDR1 and CDR2: LNHDA, SQIVND (reference sequence). In nucleotides, the CDR3 is TGTGCCAGTAGTATAGCAGGGGGCGTGAACACTGAAGCTTTCTTT. This codes for CASSIAGGVNTEAFF.

The J gene is TRBJ2-3, the V gene TRBV7-3; D perhaps matches TRBD2 (5 bases). This CDR3 has 11 amino acids. Trimming took off 5 bases at V and 5 bases at J, with 5 bases between the two ends. Germline V CDR1 and CDR2: SGHTA, FQGTGA. This chain's CDR3 is CASSRGDTQYF. Here the CDR3 DNA reads TGTGCCAGCAGCCGGGGAGATACGCAGTATTTT.

The chain links TRBV3-1 (or the pseudogene TRBV3-2) to TRBJ1-4; D might be TRBD1 (5 bases). Trimming stripped 1 base from V and 6 bases from J, with 15 bases between. Germline V gives CDR1 LGHDT, CDR2 YNNKEL (reference sequence). There are 16 residues in the CDR3. The DNA for the CDR3 is TGTGCCAGCAGCCAAGTGTGGCAGGGAGGTGATGAAAAACTGTTTTTT. Amino acids: CASSQVWQGGDEKLFF.

V gene TRBV4-1 combines with J gene TRBJ2-1, with D maybe TRBD1 (5 bases). The CDR3 runs 13 residues. Germline assignment: CDR1 MGHRA and CDR2 YSYEKL. The V end was cut by 6 bases, the J end by 5 bases, with 11 bases between. The CDR3 loop is CASSFRVNNEQFF. CDR3 nucleotide sequence: TGCGCCAGCAGTTTCAGGGTAAACAATGAGCAGTTCTTC.

This clone occurred a few times. CDR3 DNA: TGTGCCAGCAGCCACTTGATGACGGACACCATATATTTT. Residues: CASSHLMTDTIYF. J is TRBJ1-3 and V is TRBV5-6; D remains unclear. Trimming removed 4 bases from V and 8 bases from J, with 13 bases in between. This CDR3 has 13 amino acids. CDR1 SGHDT and CDR2 YYEEEE come from the germline V gene.

The V call is TRBV7-6, the J call TRBJ2-7, with 10 bases that match TRBD2. Germline-derived CDR1 and CDR2 are SGHVS and FNYEAQ. This CDR3 comprises 15 residues. V trimming: 5 bases; J trimming: 7 bases; junction bases outside the gene matches: 11. The CDR3 region has the DNA TGTGCCAGCAGCCCCGGGACTAGCGCTCGCGGGGAGCAGTACTTC. It encodes CASSPGTSARGEQYF.

The V gene is TRBV6-5, the J gene TRBJ2-3, with D tentatively TRBD1 or TRBD2 (6 bases each). This CDR3 spans 15 amino acids. Germline V gives CDR1 MNHEY, CDR2 SVGAGI. V was shortened by 10 bases and J by 3 bases, with 20 bases between the two germline ends. CDR3 DNA sequence: TGTGCCACCCCGGGAGTCCCGCAGGGGACAGATACGCAGTATTTT. This translates into CATPGVPQGTDTQYF.

The genes are TRBV19 and TRBJ2-3, with no clear D. Germline values: CDR1 LNHDA, CDR2 SQIVND (reference sequence). Deletions cut 7 bases from V and 2 bases from J, with 13 bases between. The CDR3 has 14 residues. The CDR3 nucleotides are TGTGCCAGTACCCCGTCCTTCTCCACAGATACGCAGTATTTT. It translates to CASTPSFSTDTQYF.

The chain recombines TRBV7-2 with TRBJ2-7; D might be TRBD1 or TRBD2, each matching 6 bases. V was clipped by 7 bases and J by 3 bases, with 13 bases between them. CDR1 and CDR2 (germline): SGHTA, FQGNSA. The CDR3 is made up of 13 amino acids. The CDR3: CASTPQGGYEQYF. In nucleotides, the CDR3 is TGTGCCAGCACCCCACAGGGAGGCTACGAGCAGTACTTC.

The chain uses TRBV5-5 and TRBJ2-7; 7 positions match TRBD1. Trimming removed 4 bases from V and 3 bases from J; junction bases left unmatched: 16. Germline V gene sequence: CDR1 SGHKS, CDR2 YYEKEE (reference sequence). The CDR3 runs to 17 residues. The CDR3 reads CASSQPLRQGRGYEQYF. The CDR3 region has the DNA TGTGCCAGCAGCCAGCCCCTACGACAGGGAAGGGGCTACGAGCAGTACTTC.

V and J are TRBV11-2 and TRBJ1-5; tentatively, D is TRBD1 (6 bases). Deletions cut 4 bases from V and 6 bases from J, with 10 bases between. The CDR3 runs 13 residues. Germline-derived CDR1 and CDR2 are SGHAT and FQNNGV. CDR3: CASSSGQSQPQHF. In DNA, the CDR3 is TGTGCCAGCAGCTCCGGACAGAGTCAGCCCCAGCATTTT.

The rearrangement joins TRBV2 to TRBJ1-6; D uncertain. In germline, CDR1 is SNHLY, CDR2 FYNNEI. The CDR3 runs to 16 residues. V shed 6 bases and J shed 7 bases, with 19 bases lying between them. The CDR3 DNA sequence: TGTGCCAGCAGCCCCCAAAGGTCCGGGGTCAATTCACCCCTCCACTTT. It translates to CASSPQRSGVNSPLHF.

This clone was counted once. The rearrangement joins TRBV6-6 to TRBJ1-6, with 9 bases that match TRBD1. The trim removed 5 bases at V and 4 bases at J, leaving 9 bases unmatched. The germline CDR1 and CDR2 sequences are MNHNY and SVGAGI (reference sequence). This CDR3 has 17 amino acids. CDR3 coding DNA: TGTGCCAGCAGTCCCGAACCCGGACAGGGGTATAATTCACCCCTCCACTTT. This sequence encodes CASSPEPGQGYNSPLHF.

This chain links TRBV7-2 with TRBJ1-2; tentative D call: TRBD1 (5 bases). The CDR3 runs to 15 residues. The ends were cut back, 2 bases at V and 6 bases at J, with 16 bases in the middle. Germline values: CDR1 SGHTA, CDR2 FQGNSA. CDR3 nucleotides: TGTGCCAGCAGCTTAAATTCTGGGACTTATAATGGCTACACCTTC. Its protein is CASSLNSGTYNGYTF.

The table lists this clone with a few counts. The V and J genes are TRBV19 and TRBJ1-2, with a possible D match to TRBD1 (5 bases). V shed 6 bases and J shed 3 bases, with 17 bases lying between them. Germline V gene sequence: CDR1 LNHDA, CDR2 SQIVND (reference sequence). The CDR3 covers 15 residues. In DNA, the CDR3 is TGTGCCAGTAGGGCCCACTGGGACGACTACTATGGCTACACCTTC. This sequence encodes CASRAHWDDYYGYTF.

V is TRBV6-4 and J is TRBJ1-5, with D uncertain. Germline CDR1 is MRHNA and CDR2 is SNTAGT. CDR3 length: 16 amino acids. Deletions cut 6 bases from V and 0 bases from J, with 15 bases between. The CDR3 sequence: CASRPLDFYSNQPQHF. The CDR3 region has the DNA TGTGCCAGCAGACCCCTAGATTTTTATAGCAATCAGCCCCAGCATTTT.